This T cell receptor beta chain came from a study of technical replicates of blood from several donors (dated by TCRdb to about 2017). Library prep was done by the immunoSEQ multiplex PCR assay. TCRdb's version of the immuneACCESS table is confined to in-frame rearrangements and falls short of the full clone set. An unresolved V gene accounts for under half of the shortfall where checked; the remainder is of unknown origin. The sample contains more than 65,000 clones, approximately 96% of them found a single time. Together, the top ten hold approximately 0.18% of the sample. Concerning this clone itself: Its antigen is not yet known. No quality values exist for individual bases; no much larger clone is one base distant.

The trim is 2 bases for V and 6 bases for J, with a gap of 19 bases between the germline ends. Including the terminal cysteine and phenylalanine, the CDR3 comprises 17 residues. Of all the DNA, just the CDR3 is kept, 51 bases in frame from base 1. CDR1 is given as SEHNR and CDR2 as FQNEAQ, both from the germline V gene (reference sequence). The chain is encoded by TRBV7-9 joined to TRBJ2-2; matching of 6 bases hints at TRBD2 as the D gene. This sequence was found in a human donor in good health. Sequencing input: T cells isolated from PBMCs. This receptor carries the CDR3 CASSLIRWGVGSGELFF. The sequenced DNA: TGTGCCAGCAGCTTAATTCGGTGGGGGGTCGGATCCGGGGAGCTGTTTTTT.